This T cell receptor beta chain was sequenced during a study of T cells after yellow fever vaccination. Germline V gene lookup returns CDR1 SQVTM and CDR2 ANQGSEA. The CDR3 runs 13 residues. Trimming stripped 3 bases from V and 7 bases from J, with 13 bases between. TCR cDNA was made by 5'RACE template switching, adding a universal primer site and UMIs. TCRdb processed the 5' RACE reads anew with MiXCR; each CDR3 protein has one entry. The data contain approximately 550,000 distinct CDR3 sequences, approximately 13% of them singletons. The rearrangement uses TRBV29-1 and TRBJ2-1, with a tentative D call TRBD2 (5 bases). The TCR comes from a man in his thirties or forties who received the YFV17D yellow fever vaccine. The sample was PBMCs, taken on the day of the yellow fever booster vaccination. The CDR3 region has the DNA TGCAGCGTTGATGCTAGCCCCGGGAATGAGCAGTTCTTC. Translated: CSVDASPGNEQFF.